This TCR beta chain comes out of a study of T cells after yellow fever vaccination. From the 5' RACE reads, TCRdb called clonotypes with MiXCR, one entry per CDR3 protein. The sample consists of 200,000 or so distinct CDR3 sequences, around 6.7% of them appearing once. In germline, CDR1 is SGHRS, CDR2 YFSETQ. The length of the CDR3 is 16 residues. Germline trimming cut 0 bases from V and 1 base from J; bases unmatched to any gene: 3. This clonotype has a handful of counts. Sample: CD4+ T cells sorted from PBMCs, taken on the day of the yellow fever booster vaccination. The V and J genes are TRBV5-1 and TRBJ2-5; 10 bases are a match to TRBD2. The TCR was taken from a man aged 25-40 years who received the YFV17D yellow fever vaccine. The CDR3 DNA is TGCGCCAGCAGCTTGGGACTAGCGGGCCCCCAAGAGACCCAGTACTTC. Protein sequence: CASSLGLAGPQETQYF.